A selection of T cell receptor beta chains follows, all from one sample in a study of T-cell memory formation after mild COVID-19. Each CDR3 protein is one row after TCRdb ran MiXCR on the 5' RACE reads. Among about half a million distinct CDR3 sequences listed, approximately 18% were seen once. Sequenced: PBMCs or a T cell subset sorted from them (not recorded which). The receptor set was obtained from an adult woman who had mild COVID-19 (a few samples of this study predate the infection). Cell type and time point are not known. CDR3s include the opening cysteine and the closing phenylalanine or tryptophan. Fields, in order: clone size, J gene, D gene, V gene, CDR3 DNA, CDR3 protein. D genes are given only for firm matches. Only part of the rows carry a size: once, few, many, or a class if the clone is expanded.

>.|TRBJ2-7|.|TRBV5-5
TGTGCCAGCAGCTTGGAGGGTCGGTGGGTTTACGAGCAGTACTTC
CASSLEGRWVYEQYF
>.|TRBJ2-1|.|TRBV6-5
TGTGCCAGCGGGGGGAGAGTAACCTACAATGAGCAGTTCTTC
CASGGRVTYNEQFF
>.|TRBJ2-7|TRBD2|TRBV20-1
TGCAGTGCTAGTCAGGGGACTAGCGTTCGCGACGAGCAGTACTTC
CSASQGTSVRDEQYF
>.|TRBJ2-7|.|TRBV14
TGTGCCAGCAGCGGGGCAGGGGAAAACGAGCAGTACTTC
CASSGAGENEQYF
>few|TRBJ2-2|.|TRBV5-1
TGCGCCAGCAGCTCGCAGGGTCCGAACACCGGGGAGCTGTTTTTT
CASSSQGPNTGELFF
>few|TRBJ1-3|TRBD1|TRBV12-3/TRBV12-4
TGTGCCAGCAGTGGTGTTGACAGGGGACCTGGAAACACCATATATTTT
CASSGVDRGPGNTIYF
>.|TRBJ1-1|TRBD1|TRBV27
TGTGCCAGCAGTCTAGGGACAGTCCCAGGGAACACTGAAGCTTTCTTT
CASSLGTVPGNTEAFF
>few|TRBJ1-1|.|TRBV9
TGTGCCAGCAGCGTATTGGTGAACACTGAAGCTTTCTTT
CASSVLVNTEAFF
>once|TRBJ2-4|TRBD2|TRBV6-2/TRBV6-3
TGTGCCAGCAGTCGCAGACTAGCGGGTTTAGCCAAAAACATTCAGTACTTC
CASSRRLAGLAKNIQYF
>few|TRBJ2-1|.|TRBV7-3
TGTGCCAGCAGCCGCCTTCCTAGCTCCTACAATGAGCAGTTCTTC
CASSRLPSSYNEQFF
>few|TRBJ2-5|.|TRBV20-1
TGCAGTGCCGCAGCCGGGAGCCAAGAGACCCAGTACTTC
CSAAAGSQETQYF
>.|TRBJ1-5|.|TRBV6-6
TGTGCCAGCAGTGCGGGGATTAGCAATCAGCCCCAGCATTTT
CASSAGISNQPQHF
>.|TRBJ2-3|.|TRBV6-5
TGTGCCAGCAGTTACAGACCCCGACTAGGGGTTTTCTCAGATACGCAGTATTTT
CASSYRPRLGVFSDTQYF
>few|TRBJ2-7|TRBD1|TRBV5-1
TGCGCCAGCAGCCCCGGGACAGCTATCTACGAGCAGTACTTC
CASSPGTAIYEQYF
>.|TRBJ1-6|.|TRBV18
TGTGCCAGCTCACCCTCCCCCGATCGGCGGAATTCACCCCTCCACTTT
CASSPSPDRRNSPLHF
>.|TRBJ2-7|TRBD2|TRBV5-1
TGCGCCAGCAGGGAGCCGGCCGGGGGGTACGAGCAGTACTTC
CASREPAGGYEQYF
>few|TRBJ1-4|.|TRBV12-3/TRBV12-4
TGTGCCAGCAGTTTAGGAAGAGGTGAAAAACTGTTTTTT
CASSLGRGEKLFF